This T cell receptor (beta chain) was observed in a study of beta chain features in type 1 diabetes. Study-level points and caveats: Naive, central memory and Treg TCRB repertoires appeared more alike in patients than in healthy donors. There was no resolution here of whether HLA type influences TCRB rearrangement. VDJ junctions in type 1 diabetes patients carried more deletions and fewer insertions. Type 1 diabetes patients showed a moderate but significant shortening of TCRB CDR3s in all four CD4+ subsets.

The authors reverse transcribed all of the isolated RNA, so sequencing captured expressed TCRB transcripts. The repertoire was sequenced with immunoSEQ multiplex PCR; TCRdb's copy has only in-frame clones and lacks some. Seen here are over 600,000 clones, over 10% observed once, and the top ten hold 0.095% to 0.15%. A note on this clone: The antigen is undetermined.

Researchers reported sorting CD4+ naive, central memory, regulatory and stem cell-like memory cells via CD45RO/CCR7/CD25/CD127/CD95/CD27. The CDR3 contains 14 residues. V was cut by 0 bases and J by 5 bases, with 9 bases left in between. Germline V lookup: CDR1 SGHRS, CDR2 YFSETQ. The gene calls are TRBV5-1 and TRBJ1-5; D gene unclear. Sequencing was carried out using naive CD4+ T cells from blood. This TCR was sampled from a young man with type 1 diabetes. The CDR3 DNA reads as TGCGCCAGCAGCTTGGGCGGGCCCGATCAGCCCCAGCATTTT. It translates to CASSLGGPDQPQHF.